The rows below give T cell receptor beta chains drawn from one sample of a study of T cell responses to AZD1222 COVID-19 vaccine. Repertoires were generated with immunoSEQ multiplex PCR, while TCRdb's copy carries only in-frame clones and drops some. The table records 94,000 or so clones, roughly 90% of them present only once. Sequencing was performed on peripheral blood, taken on day 0 of AZD1222 vaccination. The receptors originated from an adult in good health. CDR3s include the opening cysteine and the closing phenylalanine or tryptophan.

cdr3_aa: CASSVSGSDTGELFF; cdr3_length: 15; j_call: TRBJ2-2; v_call: TRBV9
cdr3_aa: CASSYFGVDQPQHF; cdr3_length: 14; j_call: TRBJ1-5; v_call: TRBV6-5
cdr3_aa: CASSQDMSGTYNEQFF; cdr3_length: 16; j_call: TRBJ2-1; v_call: TRBV4-2
cdr3_aa: CASSPIGTRHAGELFF; cdr3_length: 16; j_call: TRBJ2-2; v_call: TRBV11-2
cdr3_aa: CASSYSLRDSSYEQYF; cdr3_length: 16; j_call: TRBJ2-7; v_call: TRBV6-2/TRBV6-3
cdr3_aa: CASSGLLGNTEAFF; cdr3_length: 14; j_call: TRBJ1-1; v_call: TRBV28
cdr3_aa: CASSYRAGGTETQYF; cdr3_length: 15; j_call: TRBJ2-5; v_call: TRBV6-2/TRBV6-3
cdr3_aa: CASSHTGELFF; cdr3_length: 11; j_call: TRBJ2-2; v_call: TRBV27
cdr3_aa: CASSQDIAGGSYEQYF; cdr3_length: 16; j_call: TRBJ2-7; v_call: TRBV4-3
cdr3_aa: CASSFGAGMNTEAFF; cdr3_length: 15; j_call: TRBJ1-1; v_call: TRBV11-3
cdr3_aa: CSANNEQFF; cdr3_length: 9; j_call: TRBJ2-1; v_call: TRBV20-1
cdr3_aa: CASSETRSVYEQYF; cdr3_length: 14; j_call: TRBJ2-7; v_call: TRBV7-2
cdr3_aa: CASSSRDRTYEQYF; cdr3_length: 14; j_call: TRBJ2-7; v_call: TRBV7-8
cdr3_aa: CAGASGINEQYF; cdr3_length: 12; j_call: TRBJ2-7; v_call: TRBV28
cdr3_aa: CASSLEAVYGYTF; cdr3_length: 13; j_call: TRBJ1-2; v_call: TRBV7-2
cdr3_aa: CASSLKIAAGPGHYEQYF; cdr3_length: 18; j_call: TRBJ2-7; v_call: TRBV11-2
cdr3_aa: CAWRDRGVGNIQYF; cdr3_length: 14; j_call: TRBJ2-4; v_call: TRBV30
cdr3_aa: CASGGQGNTIYF; cdr3_length: 12; j_call: TRBJ1-3; v_call: TRBV12-3/TRBV12-4
cdr3_aa: CAWSKPNTEAFF; cdr3_length: 12; j_call: TRBJ1-1; v_call: TRBV30
cdr3_aa: CASSILPGDRGITGELFF; cdr3_length: 18; j_call: TRBJ2-2; v_call: TRBV28
cdr3_aa: CASSHLKGAGANVLTF; cdr3_length: 16; j_call: TRBJ2-6; v_call: TRBV11-2
cdr3_aa: CASSPRTYGTEAFF; cdr3_length: 14; j_call: TRBJ1-1; v_call: TRBV5-1
cdr3_aa: CASSSRTSGSLGTDTQYF; cdr3_length: 18; j_call: TRBJ2-3; v_call: TRBV5-6
cdr3_aa: CASGTSGWVNEQFF; cdr3_length: 14; j_call: TRBJ2-1; v_call: TRBV28
cdr3_aa: CASSLGTSGSSYEQYF; cdr3_length: 16; j_call: TRBJ2-7; v_call: TRBV25-1
cdr3_aa: CASSFRTGGGQPQHF; cdr3_length: 15; j_call: TRBJ1-5; v_call: TRBV7-8
cdr3_aa: CASSPLYVGGGAFF; cdr3_length: 14; j_call: TRBJ1-1; v_call: TRBV7-2
cdr3_aa: CASSSGGQGARAFF; cdr3_length: 14; j_call: TRBJ1-1; v_call: TRBV28
cdr3_aa: CASSLEPGVTVRQYF; cdr3_length: 15; j_call: TRBJ2-7; v_call: TRBV5-4
cdr3_aa: CAISEQGFEQYF; cdr3_length: 12; j_call: TRBJ2-7; v_call: TRBV10-3
cdr3_aa: CASSSQRDGEQYF; cdr3_length: 13; j_call: TRBJ2-7; v_call: TRBV7-2
cdr3_aa: CASSISGPSSFQYF; cdr3_length: 14; j_call: TRBJ2-5; v_call: TRBV11-3